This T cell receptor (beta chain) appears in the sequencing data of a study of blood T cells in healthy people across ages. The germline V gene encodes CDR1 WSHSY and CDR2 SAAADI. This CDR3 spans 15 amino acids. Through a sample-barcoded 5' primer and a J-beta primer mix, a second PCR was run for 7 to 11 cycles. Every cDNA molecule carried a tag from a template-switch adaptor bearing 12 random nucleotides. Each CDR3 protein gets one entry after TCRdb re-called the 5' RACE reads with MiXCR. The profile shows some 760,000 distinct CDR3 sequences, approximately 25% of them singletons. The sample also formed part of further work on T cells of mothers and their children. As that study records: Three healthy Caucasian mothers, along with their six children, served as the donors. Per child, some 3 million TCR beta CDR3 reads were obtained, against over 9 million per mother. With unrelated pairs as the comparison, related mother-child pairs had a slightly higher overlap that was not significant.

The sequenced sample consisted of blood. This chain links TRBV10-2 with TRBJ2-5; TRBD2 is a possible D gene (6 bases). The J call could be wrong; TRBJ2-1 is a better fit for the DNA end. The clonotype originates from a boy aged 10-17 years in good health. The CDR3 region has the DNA TGCGCCACCTACTTCTGGGAGGAGGTGGGGAATGAGCAGTTCTTC. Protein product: CATYFWEEVGNEQFF.